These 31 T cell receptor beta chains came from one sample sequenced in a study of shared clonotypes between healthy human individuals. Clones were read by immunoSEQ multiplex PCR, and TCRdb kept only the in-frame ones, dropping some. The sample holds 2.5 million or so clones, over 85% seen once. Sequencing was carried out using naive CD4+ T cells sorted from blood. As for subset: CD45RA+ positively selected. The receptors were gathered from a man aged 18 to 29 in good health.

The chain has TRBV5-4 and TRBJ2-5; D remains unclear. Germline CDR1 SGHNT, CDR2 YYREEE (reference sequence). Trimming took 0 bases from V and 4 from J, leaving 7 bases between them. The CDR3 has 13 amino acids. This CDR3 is CASSLGPVETQYF. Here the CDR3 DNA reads TGTGCCAGCAGCTTGGGCCCGGTAGAGACCCAGTACTTC.

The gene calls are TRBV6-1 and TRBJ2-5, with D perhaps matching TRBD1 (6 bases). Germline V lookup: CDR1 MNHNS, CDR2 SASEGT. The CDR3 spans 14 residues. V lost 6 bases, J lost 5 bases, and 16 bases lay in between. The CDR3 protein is CASSRQAQGETQYF. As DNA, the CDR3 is TGTGCCAGCAGCCGACAGGCCCAGGGTGAGACCCAGTACTTC.

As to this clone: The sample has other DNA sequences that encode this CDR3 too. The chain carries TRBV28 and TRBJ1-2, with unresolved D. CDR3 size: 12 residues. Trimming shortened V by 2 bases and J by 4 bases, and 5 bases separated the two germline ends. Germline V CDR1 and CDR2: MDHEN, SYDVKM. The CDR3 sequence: CASSLGSYGYTF. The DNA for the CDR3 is TGTGCCAGCAGTTTAGGGAGCTATGGCTACACCTTC.

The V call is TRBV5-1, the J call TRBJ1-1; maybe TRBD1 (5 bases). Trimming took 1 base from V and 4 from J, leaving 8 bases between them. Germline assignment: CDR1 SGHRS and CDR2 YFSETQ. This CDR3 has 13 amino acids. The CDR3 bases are TGCGCCAGCAGCTTGTTGGGGGGCACTGAAGCTTTCTTT. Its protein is CASSLLGGTEAFF.

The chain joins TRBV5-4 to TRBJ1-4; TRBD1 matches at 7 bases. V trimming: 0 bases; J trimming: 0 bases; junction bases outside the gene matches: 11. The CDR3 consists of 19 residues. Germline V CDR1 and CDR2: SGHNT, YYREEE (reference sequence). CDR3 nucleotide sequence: TGTGCCAGCAGCTTGGGGAAAGGGACAGTATACGCAACTAATGAAAAACTGTTTTTT. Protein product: CASSLGKGTVYATNEKLFF. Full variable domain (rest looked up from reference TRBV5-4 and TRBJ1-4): ETGVTQSPTHLIKTRGQQVTLRCSSQSGHNTVSWYQQALGQGPQFIFQYYREEENGRGNFPPRFSGLQFPNYSSELNVNALELDDSALYLCASSLGKGTVYATNEKLFFGSGTQLSVL.

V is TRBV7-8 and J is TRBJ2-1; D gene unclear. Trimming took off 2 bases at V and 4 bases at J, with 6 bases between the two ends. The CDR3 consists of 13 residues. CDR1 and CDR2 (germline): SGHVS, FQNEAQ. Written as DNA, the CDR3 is TGTGCCAGCAGCTTATTTGAGTACAATGAGCAGTTCTTC. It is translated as CASSLFEYNEQFF.

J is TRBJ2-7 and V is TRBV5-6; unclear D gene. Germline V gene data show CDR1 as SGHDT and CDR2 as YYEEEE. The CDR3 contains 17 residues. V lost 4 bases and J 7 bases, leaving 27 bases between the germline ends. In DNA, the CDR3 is TGTGCCAGCAGCCCATTATTTAGGTCGGGTGGATTTGGAGAGCAGTACTTC. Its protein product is CASSPLFRSGGFGEQYF.

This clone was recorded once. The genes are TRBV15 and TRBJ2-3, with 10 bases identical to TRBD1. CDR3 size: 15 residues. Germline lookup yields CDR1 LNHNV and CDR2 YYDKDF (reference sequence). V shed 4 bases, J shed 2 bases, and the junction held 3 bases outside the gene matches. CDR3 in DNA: TGTGCCACCAGCATGGGGACAGGGGCCACAGATACGCAGTATTTT. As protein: CATSMGTGATDTQYF.

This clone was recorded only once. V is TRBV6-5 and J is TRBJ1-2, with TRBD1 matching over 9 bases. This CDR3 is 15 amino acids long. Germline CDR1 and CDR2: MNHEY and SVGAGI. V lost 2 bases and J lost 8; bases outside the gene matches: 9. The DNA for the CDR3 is TGTGCCAGCAGTTACGCGACAGGGGGGCAATTAGGCTACACCTTC. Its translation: CASSYATGGQLGYTF.

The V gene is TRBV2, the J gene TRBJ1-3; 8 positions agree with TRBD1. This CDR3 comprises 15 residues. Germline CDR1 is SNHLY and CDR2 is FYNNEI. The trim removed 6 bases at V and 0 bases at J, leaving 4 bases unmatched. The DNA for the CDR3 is TGTGCCAGCAGCGACAGGGGAGGCTCTGGAAACACCATATATTTT. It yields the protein CASSDRGGSGNTIYF.

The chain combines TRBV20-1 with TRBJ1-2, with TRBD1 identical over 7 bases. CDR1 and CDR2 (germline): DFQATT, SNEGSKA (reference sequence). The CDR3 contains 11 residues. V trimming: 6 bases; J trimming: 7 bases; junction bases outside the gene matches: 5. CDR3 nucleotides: TGCAGTGCAAACAGGGGTGCTGGCTACACCTTC. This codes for CSANRGAGYTF.

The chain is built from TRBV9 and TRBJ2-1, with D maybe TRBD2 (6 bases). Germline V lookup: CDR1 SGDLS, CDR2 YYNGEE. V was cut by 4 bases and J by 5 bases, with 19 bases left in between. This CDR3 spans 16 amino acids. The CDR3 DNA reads TGTGCCAGCAGCCCCCCTAGAGGGACTCTTAACAATGAGCAGTTCTTC. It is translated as CASSPPRGTLNNEQFF. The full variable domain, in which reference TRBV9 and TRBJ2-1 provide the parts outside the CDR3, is DSGVTQTPKHLITATGQRVTLRCSPRSGDLSVYWYQQSLDQGLQFLIQYYNGEERAKGNILERFSAQQFPDLHSELNLSSLELGDSALYFCASSPPRGTLNNEQFFGPGTRLTVL.

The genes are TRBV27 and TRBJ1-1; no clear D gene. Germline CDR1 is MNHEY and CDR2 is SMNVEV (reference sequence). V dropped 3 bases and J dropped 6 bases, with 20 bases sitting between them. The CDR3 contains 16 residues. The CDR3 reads CASSFLLTPGKSEAFF. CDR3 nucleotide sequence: TGTGCCAGCAGTTTCCTCTTAACACCGGGGAAATCTGAAGCTTTCTTT.

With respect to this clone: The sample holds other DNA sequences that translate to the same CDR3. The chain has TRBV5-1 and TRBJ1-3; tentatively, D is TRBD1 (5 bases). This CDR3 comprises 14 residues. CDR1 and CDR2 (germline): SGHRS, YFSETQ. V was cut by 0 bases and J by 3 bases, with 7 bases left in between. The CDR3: CASSLAGYGNTIYF. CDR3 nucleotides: TGCGCCAGCAGCTTGGCAGGGTATGGAAACACCATATATTTT.

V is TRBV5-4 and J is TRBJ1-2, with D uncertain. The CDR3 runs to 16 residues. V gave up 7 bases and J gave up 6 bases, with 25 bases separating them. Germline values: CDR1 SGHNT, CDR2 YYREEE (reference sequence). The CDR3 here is CASQGPTSGRLDGYTF. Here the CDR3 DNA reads TGTGCCAGCCAAGGACCCACCTCCGGGAGATTGGATGGCTACACCTTC.

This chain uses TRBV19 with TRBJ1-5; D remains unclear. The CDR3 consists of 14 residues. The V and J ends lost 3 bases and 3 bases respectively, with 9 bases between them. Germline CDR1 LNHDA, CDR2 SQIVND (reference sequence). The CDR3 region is CASSIRVLNQPQHF. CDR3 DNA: TGTGCCAGTAGTATTAGGGTACTCAATCAGCCCCAGCATTTT.

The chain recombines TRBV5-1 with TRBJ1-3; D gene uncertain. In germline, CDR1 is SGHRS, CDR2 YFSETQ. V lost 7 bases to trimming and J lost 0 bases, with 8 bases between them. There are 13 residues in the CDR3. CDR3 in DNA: TGCGCCAGCTCCGACCCCTCTGGAAACACCATATATTTT. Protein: CASSDPSGNTIYF.

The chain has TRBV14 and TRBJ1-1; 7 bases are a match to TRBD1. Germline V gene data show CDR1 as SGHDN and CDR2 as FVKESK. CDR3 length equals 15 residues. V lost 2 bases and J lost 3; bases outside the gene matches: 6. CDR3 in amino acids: CASSQLRGLDTEAFF. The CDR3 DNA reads TGTGCCAGCAGCCAACTCAGGGGGTTGGACACTGAAGCTTTCTTT.

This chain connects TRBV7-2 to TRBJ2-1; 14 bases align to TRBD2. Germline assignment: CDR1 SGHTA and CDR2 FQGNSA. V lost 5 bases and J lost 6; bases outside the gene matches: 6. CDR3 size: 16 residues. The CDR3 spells CASSAQGLAGVNEQFF. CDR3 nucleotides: TGTGCCAGCAGCGCACAGGGACTAGCGGGAGTCAATGAGCAGTTCTTC.

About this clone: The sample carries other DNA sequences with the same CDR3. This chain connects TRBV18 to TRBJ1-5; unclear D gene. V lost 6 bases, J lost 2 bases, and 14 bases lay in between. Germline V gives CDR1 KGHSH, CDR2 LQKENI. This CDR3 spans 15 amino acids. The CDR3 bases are TGTGCCAGCTCCCCTTCCGGGCGGGGCAATCAGCCCCAGCATTTT. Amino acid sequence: CASSPSGRGNQPQHF.

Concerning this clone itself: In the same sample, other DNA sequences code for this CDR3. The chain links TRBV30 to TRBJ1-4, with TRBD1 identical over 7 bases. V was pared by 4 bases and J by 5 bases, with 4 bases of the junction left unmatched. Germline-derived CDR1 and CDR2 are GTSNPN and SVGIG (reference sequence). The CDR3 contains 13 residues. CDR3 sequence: CAWTGQPNEKLFF. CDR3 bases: TGTGCCTGGACGGGACAGCCCAATGAAAAACTGTTTTTT.

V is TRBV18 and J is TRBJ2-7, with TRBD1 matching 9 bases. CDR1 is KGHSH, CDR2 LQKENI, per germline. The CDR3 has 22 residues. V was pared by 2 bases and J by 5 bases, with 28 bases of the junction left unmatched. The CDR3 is CASSPYRGLRDRRRAEGDEQYF. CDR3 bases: TGTGCCAGCTCACCATACAGGGGGCTCAGAGACCGACGCAGAGCCGAGGGGGACGAGCAGTACTTC.

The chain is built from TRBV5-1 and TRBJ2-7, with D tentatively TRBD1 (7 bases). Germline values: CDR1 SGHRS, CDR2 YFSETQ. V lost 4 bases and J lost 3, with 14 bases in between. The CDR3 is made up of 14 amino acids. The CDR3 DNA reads TGCGCCAGCAGCCCAGCCAGGGGGGACTACGAGCAGTACTTC. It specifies CASSPARGDYEQYF.

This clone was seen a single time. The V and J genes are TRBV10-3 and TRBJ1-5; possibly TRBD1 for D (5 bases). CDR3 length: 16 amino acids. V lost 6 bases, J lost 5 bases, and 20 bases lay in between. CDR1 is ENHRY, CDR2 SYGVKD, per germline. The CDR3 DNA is TGTGCCATCAGCACATCTCTAACAGGCGCTGATCAGCCCCAGCATTTT. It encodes CAISTSLTGADQPQHF.

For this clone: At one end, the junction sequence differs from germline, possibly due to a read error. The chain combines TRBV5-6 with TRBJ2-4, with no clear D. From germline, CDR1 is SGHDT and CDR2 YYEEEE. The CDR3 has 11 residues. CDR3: CASSFASGLTF. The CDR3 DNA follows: TGTGCCAGCAGCTTTGCCTCGGGTCTAACTTTC. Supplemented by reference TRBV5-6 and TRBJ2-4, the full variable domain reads DAGVTQSPTHLIKTRGQQVTLRCSPKSGHDTVSWYQQALGQGPQFIFQYYEEEERQRGNFPDRFSGHQFPNYSSELNVNALLLGDSALYLCASSFASGLTFGAGTRLSVL.

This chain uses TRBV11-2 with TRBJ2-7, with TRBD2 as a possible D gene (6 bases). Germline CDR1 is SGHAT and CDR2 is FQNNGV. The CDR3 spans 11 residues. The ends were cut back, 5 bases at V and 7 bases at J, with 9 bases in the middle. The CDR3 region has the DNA TGTGCCAGCAGCACCGCGGGGGAGCAGTACTTC. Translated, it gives CASSTAGEQYF.

The CDR3 sequence is CASGFAFYEQYF. In DNA, the CDR3 is TGTGCTAGTGGTTTTGCATTCTACGAGCAGTACTTC. This chain joins TRBV12-5 and TRBJ2-7; D not certain. CDR1 and CDR2 from the germline V gene are LGHNT and FRNRAP. Trimming left V 3 bases short and J 3 bases short, with 6 bases between. The CDR3 runs to 12 residues.

The CDR3 bases are TGCGCCAGCAGCCAAGAAGGACTCCTCTCCTACAATGAGCAGTTCTTC. Protein: CASSQEGLLSYNEQFF. The chain joins TRBV4-3 to TRBJ2-1; D is perhaps TRBD2 (5 bases). V shed 0 bases and J shed 0 bases, with 9 bases lying between them. Per germline, CDR1 LGHNA and CDR2 YSLEER. CDR3 length equals 16 residues.

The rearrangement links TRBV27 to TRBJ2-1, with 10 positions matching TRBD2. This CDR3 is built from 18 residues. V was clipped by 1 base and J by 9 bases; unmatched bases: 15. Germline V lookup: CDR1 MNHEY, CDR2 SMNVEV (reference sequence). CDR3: CASSLFRWGAGGVVEQFF. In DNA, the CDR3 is TGTGCCAGCAGTTTATTTCGTTGGGGAGCGGGAGGGGTTGTTGAGCAGTTCTTC.

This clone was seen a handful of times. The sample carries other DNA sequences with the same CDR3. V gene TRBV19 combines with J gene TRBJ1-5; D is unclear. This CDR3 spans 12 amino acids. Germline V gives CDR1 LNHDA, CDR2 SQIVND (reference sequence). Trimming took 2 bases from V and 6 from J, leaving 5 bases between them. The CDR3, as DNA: TGTGCCAGTAGTATACTGGGTCAGCCCCAGCATTTT. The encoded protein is CASSILGQPQHF.

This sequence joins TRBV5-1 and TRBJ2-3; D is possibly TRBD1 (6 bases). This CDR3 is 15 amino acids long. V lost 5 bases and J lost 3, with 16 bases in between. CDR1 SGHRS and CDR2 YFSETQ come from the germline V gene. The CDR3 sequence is CASSYTGQVTDTQYF. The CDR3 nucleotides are TGCGCCAGCAGTTATACAGGGCAGGTTACAGATACGCAGTATTTT.